The clone carrying this TCR beta chain was seen repeatedly, ten times or more. Its antigen remains unknown. Using its own MiXCR run on the reads, TCRdb lists one record per CDR3 protein. Here the sample spans hundreds of thousands of distinct CDR3 sequences, around a third being singletons. The record originates from a study of T cell repertoires in cytomegalovirus infection. Study-wide context: Newly reported HLA-C-restricted and thoroughly characterized HLA-B-restricted CMV epitopes were employed.

CDR1 and CDR2 from the germline V gene are SGHVS and FQNEAQ. There are 13 residues in the CDR3. Trimming took off 0 bases at V and 8 bases at J, with 8 bases between the two ends. The material sequenced was cultured PBMCs, taken from culture after CMV antigen stimulation. This rearrangement joins TRBV7-8 to TRBJ2-1; unclear D gene. The clonotype originates from a human donor in good health (CMV status not recorded). Some clones in this sample may be carry-over from other donors' samples. CDR3 region: CASSLASPYEQFF. CDR3 sequence (DNA): TGTGCCAGCAGCTTAGCCTCCCCCTATGAGCAGTTCTTC.